The 13 T cell receptor beta chains below come from one sample, sequenced in a study of CD8 T cells in Susac syndrome. Random-hexamer reverse transcription was applied to about 0.45 to 1 ug RNA. MiXCR, applied by TCRdb to the immunoSEQ multiplex PCR reads, yields one record per CDR3 protein. The sample holds 75,000 or so distinct CDR3 sequences; 94% are singletons and the top ten take less than 0.95%. Sequences were obtained from CD8+ T cells from PBMCs. These receptors were taken from a human donor with Susac syndrome.

V is TRBV20-1 and J is TRBJ2-7; D is tentatively TRBD1 or TRBD2 (7 bases each). CDR3 length: 18 residues. V lost 5 bases, J lost 4 bases, and 30 bases lay in between. Germline CDR1 is DFQATT and CDR2 is SNEGSKA (reference sequence). CDR3 nucleotides: TGCAGTGCTCCCTATTGGGACAGAGTCGGGGGGAACCCTTACGAGCAGTACTTC. Its translation is CSAPYWDRVGGNPYEQYF.

The chain couples TRBV15 to TRBJ2-1, with 9 bases that match TRBD1. With V trimmed by 4 bases and J by 1 base, 2 bases remained unmatched. Germline lookup yields CDR1 LNHNV and CDR2 YYDKDF (reference sequence). The CDR3 is 15 residues long. The CDR3 is CATSTGTGSYNEQFF. The CDR3 region has the DNA TGTGCCACCAGCACTGGGACAGGGTCCTACAATGAGCAGTTCTTC.

The gene calls are TRBV2 and TRBJ2-7, with D possibly being TRBD1 (6 bases). Germline V gene lookup returns CDR1 SNHLY and CDR2 FYNNEI. V lost 3 bases, J lost 2 bases, and 8 bases lay in between. This CDR3 has 13 amino acids. This CDR3 is CASSEGHTYEQYF. The DNA of the CDR3 is TGTGCCAGCAGTGAGGGACATACCTACGAGCAGTACTTC.

The chain couples TRBV3-1 to TRBJ2-7; D gene uncertain. Germline V gene lookup returns CDR1 LGHDT and CDR2 YNNKEL (reference sequence). Deletions cut 1 base from V and 5 bases from J, with 6 bases between. The CDR3 contains 12 residues. The CDR3 reads CASSQGAHEQYF. CDR3 DNA sequence: TGTGCCAGCAGCCAAGGGGCCCACGAGCAGTACTTC.

The chain combines TRBV20-1 with TRBJ2-1; D is unresolved. Trimming shortened V by 6 bases and J by 12 bases, and 15 bases separated the two germline ends. The germline V gene has CDR1 DFQATT and CDR2 SNEGSKA (reference sequence). The CDR3 extends over 11 amino acids. Written as DNA, the CDR3 is TGCAGTGCGAGAAGCGAGTATACGCAGTTCTTC. Encoded protein: CSARSEYTQFF.

The chain joins TRBV7-8 to TRBJ2-7; D ambiguous. Germline values: CDR1 SGHVS, CDR2 FQNEAQ. Between the trimmed V and J ends, which lost 3 bases and 0 bases, there was a span of 9 bases. CDR3 size: 14 residues. CDR3 nucleotide sequence: TGTGCCAGCAGCTTTGGCTCCCTCTCCTACGAGCAGTACTTC. Amino acid sequence: CASSFGSLSYEQYF.

The chain uses TRBV7-4 and TRBJ2-7; TRBD1 aligns across 10 bases. The CDR3 totals 19 residues. J gave up 3 bases and V 4 bases, and 18 bases lay outside the gene matches. Looked up from germline, CDR1 is SGHVT and CDR2 is SQSDAQ. CDR3 sequence: CASSSQTGRQGAFGYEQYF. The DNA for the CDR3 is TGTGCCAGCAGCTCGCAGACGGGGAGACAGGGGGCTTTTGGCTACGAGCAGTACTTC.

V usage is TRBV14 and J usage is TRBJ2-2, with 7 nucleotides matching TRBD1. The CDR3 consists of 17 residues. The trim removed 2 bases at V and 1 base at J, leaving 7 bases unmatched. The germline gives CDR1 SGHDN, CDR2 FVKESK. The CDR3 coding sequence is TGTGCCAGCAGCCAAACGACAGGGTCGGGGAACACCGGGGAGCTGTTTTTT. Translating it yields CASSQTTGSGNTGELFF.

The CDR3 nucleotides are TGTGCCACCAGCAGAGATCTTACGCGGGGCTCCTACGAGCAGTACTTC. It codes for CATSRDLTRGSYEQYF. V usage is TRBV15 and J usage is TRBJ2-7, with TRBD2 as a possible D gene (6 bases). The ends were cut back, 0 bases at V and 0 bases at J, with 12 bases in the middle. This CDR3 region has 16 residues. CDR1 LNHNV and CDR2 YYDKDF come from the germline V gene (reference sequence).

V and J are TRBV29-1 and TRBJ2-1; 10 bases fit TRBD2. Per the germline V gene, CDR1 is SQVTM and CDR2 is ANQGSEA. J lost 2 bases, V lost 4 bases, and 8 bases had no gene match. The CDR3 length is 16 residues. The CDR3 DNA reads TGCAGCGTTGTACCTAGCGGGAGCCCTACCTACAATGAGCAGTTCTTC. Amino acid sequence: CSVVPSGSPTYNEQFF.

The rearrangement links TRBV5-6 to TRBJ2-1; perhaps TRBD2 as D (5 bases). Germline V CDR1 and CDR2: SGHDT, YYEEEE. Trimming took 0 bases from V and 3 from J, leaving 13 bases between them. This CDR3 is built from 16 residues. This CDR3 is CASSLAEAELYNEQFF. DNA of the CDR3: TGTGCCAGCAGCTTGGCCGAAGCGGAGCTCTACAATGAGCAGTTCTTC.

The rearrangement joins TRBV6-2 or TRBV6-3 to TRBJ2-1; D remains unclear. The CDR3 contains 14 residues. With 2 bases removed from V and 9 bases from J, the gap between germline ends came to 14 bases. CDR1 is MNHEY, CDR2 SVGEGT, per germline. CDR3 bases: TGTGCCAGCAGTTACGTTGCGGCCCTCGGTGAGCAGTTCTTC. Translation gives CASSYVAALGEQFF.

The chain has TRBV25-1 and TRBJ2-3; no definite D call. CDR1 MGHDK and CDR2 SYGVNS come from the germline V gene. The germline V and J ends were trimmed by 4 bases and 2 bases, with 7 bases remaining between them. The length of the CDR3 is 13 residues. CDR3 loop: CASSVRFTDTQYF. The DNA for the CDR3 is TGTGCCAGCAGTGTGCGGTTCACAGATACGCAGTATTTT.